This TCR beta chain comes out of a study of blood T cell repertoires in COVID-19 (dated by TCRdb to the early 2020s). Regarding the complete study: The collaborator samples originated in the United States, Italy and Spain and spanned the acute and convalescent phases of COVID-19. A de-identified subject ID, COVID-19 status, age in years and sex were almost always included in the sample metadata. The samples were drawn from the first 160 participants of the ongoing ImmuneRACE study and from over 950 subjects provided by 6 global collaborators. Subjects who had been exposed to COVID-19, were actively infected with it, or had recovered from it provided the deeply sampled blood TCRbeta repertoires that made up the dataset. The repertoires were released in a freely available public database meant as a resource for research on the immune response to SARS-CoV-2. The material from the prospective study consisted of cDNA or gDNA derived from T cells, B-cell-depleted T cells, or PBMCs. Where HLA class I and class II types were available, the types were taken from metadata supplied by the sample provider, not from assay-based typing. Overall study results and their limits: The quantity of clinical and demographic metadata differed by source and by participant and was supplied without curation.

One collaborating source in Seattle enrolled patients during active infection and followed them longitudinally through the course of disease. Each collaborating institution followed its own protocols to collect whole blood in K2EDTA tubes. For TCRbeta analysis, collaborators shipped samples as frozen whole blood, isolated PBMCs, or DNA extracted from either of those sample types. TCRbeta CDR3 regions were amplified from genomic DNA by means of the immunoSEQ Assay, a bias-controlled multiplex PCR. In the authors' own workflow: Within the assay, amplification of reference gene primers was used to estimate how many nucleated cells each sample contained. To quantify the absolute abundance of each unique TCRbeta CDR3 rearrangement, sequence reads were collapsed and filtered. For each sample, productive Simpson clonality was calculated as the square root of Simpson's diversity index over productive rearrangements. TCRdb took this table from immuneACCESS and kept in-frame rearrangements with V and J called. Such tables lack part of the clones; where checked against another copy, unresolved V genes explain under half of the gap, and the rest is unexplained. V, J and clone size are taken as reported in that table, and D and trimming were inferred from the DNA itself. Recorded for this sample are around 130,000 clones; about 87% of them occurred a single time. Clones ranked in the top ten supply 2.5% to 3% of the sample.

Concerning this clone itself: The antigen this receptor binds is unknown. One base away there is no much larger clone; base qualities are not given.

The sequence was collected from a human donor with COVID-19, enrolled during active disease. The donor label of this sample is uncertain. Sequences were obtained from peripheral blood.

The CDR3 protein: CASSSTEVHEQFF. The DNA sequence reads TGTGCCAGCAGTTCGACTGAAGTTCATGAGCAGTTCTTC. The chain is made from TRBV6-5 and TRBJ2-1; the D gene assignment is ambiguous. V is cut by 4 bases and J by 8 bases, and the space between the germline ends is 12 bases. From the germline V gene, CDR1 is MNHEY and CDR2 is SVGAGI. Taken from cysteine to phenylalanine, the CDR3 has 13 residues. Of all the DNA, just the CDR3 is kept, 39 bases in frame from base 1.